Given below is one T cell receptor beta chain in context. This specimen comes from a study of blood T cell repertoires in COVID-19. Using immunoSEQ multiplex PCR, the repertoire was profiled, and TCRdb retains in-frame clones only, with some absent. The sample lists 40,000 to 50,000 clones; about 85% were seen once. The CDR3 is 13 residues long. CDR1 and CDR2 from the germline V gene are WNHNN and SYGVQD (reference sequence). Trimming cost V 0 bases and J 12 bases; bases outside gene matches: 5. The chain has TRBV10-1 and TRBJ2-3, with 8 bases that match TRBD2. The sequence derives from a man aged 60-69 years with acute or convalescent COVID-19. Sequenced sample: peripheral blood. Here the CDR3 reads CASSESGAGVQYF. CDR3 nucleotides: TGCGCCAGCAGTGAGTCAGGAGCGGGGGTACAGTATTTT.